These 9 T cell receptor beta chains share one sample of origin, sequenced in a study of prognosis after radiotherapy for stage I lung cancer. Multiplex PCR, run in two rounds, amplified TCR beta CDR3 from genomic DNA. Round one of PCR was performed, and it used primers specific to each TRBV and TRBJ gene. In TCRdb, the multiplex PCR reads were re-called with MiXCR into one record per CDR3 protein. The sample holds about 28,000 distinct CDR3 sequences; roughly 30% are singletons and the top ten take roughly an eighth. Material: PBMCs, obtained before or after stereotactic body radiation therapy (not recorded which). These receptors were taken from a donor at least 50 years old with non-small cell lung cancer.

The rearrangement uses TRBV20-1 and TRBJ1-2; tentative D call: TRBD1 (5 bases). Germline values: CDR1 DFQATT, CDR2 SNEGSKA (reference sequence). The CDR3 is made up of 15 amino acids. V lost 6 bases, J lost 3 bases, and 20 bases lay in between. This chain's CDR3 is CSAAGTGGLDYGYTF. CDR3 nucleotides: TGCAGTGCCGCCGGTACAGGTGGACTCGACTATGGCTACACCTTC.

For this clonotype: At one boundary the junction diverges from the germline segment, which might be a read error. The rearrangement links TRBV7-2 to TRBJ1-5, with D hard to call. Germline V gives CDR1 SGHTA, CDR2 FQGNSA. The CDR3 has 16 residues. The CDR3 DNA is TGTGCCAGCAGCTTAGGACGGGTCTATAGCAATCAGTCCCAGCATTTT. Protein sequence: CASSLGRVYSNQSQHF.

At least ten counts were recorded for this clonotype. The V and J genes are TRBV27 and TRBJ1-6; D is ambiguous. Germline-derived CDR1 and CDR2 are MNHEY and SMNVEV (reference sequence). Trimming took 2 bases from V and 6 from J, leaving 11 bases between them. The CDR3 contains 15 residues. Here the CDR3 reads CASSLSARSNSPLHF. The CDR3, as DNA: TGTGCCAGCAGTTTAAGCGCCCGGAGTAATTCACCCCTCCACTTT.

This clonotype was counted at least ten times. CDR3 coding DNA: TGCGCCAGCAGCTTGGGGGCAGCGCAGTATTCACCCCTCCACTTT. This sequence encodes CASSLGAAQYSPLHF. This sequence joins TRBV5-1 and TRBJ1-6; D unresolved. This CDR3 has 15 residues. The V and J ends lost 0 bases and 8 bases respectively, with 12 bases between them. Germline-derived CDR1 and CDR2 are SGHRS and YFSETQ.

This clonotype was seen many times. CDR3: CASSLGQGYEQYF. DNA for the CDR3: TGTGCCAGCTCATTAGGACAGGGTTACGAGCAGTACTTC. V and J are TRBV18 and TRBJ2-7, with 8 bases aligning to TRBD1. The CDR3 covers 13 residues. Germline assignment: CDR1 KGHSH and CDR2 LQKENI. V shed 5 bases and J 4 bases; nucleotides not matched to a gene: 4. The full variable domain, its missing parts supplied by reference TRBV18 and TRBJ2-7, is NAGVMQNPRHLVRRRGQEARLRCSPMKGHSHVYWYRQLPEEGLKFMVYLQKENIIDESGMPKERFSAEFPKEGPSILRIQQVVRGDSAAYFCASSLGQGYEQYFGPGTRLTVT.

This clonotype was found once. With only one base between it and a far larger clone, this is likely a read error. The CDR3 bases are TGTGCCAGCATTTACGGAGAAGAGACCCAGTACTTC. Its protein product is CASIYGEETQYF. The gene calls are TRBV6-9 and TRBJ2-5; D remains ambiguous. V was shortened by 7 bases and J by 3 bases, with 9 bases between the two germline ends. CDR1 MNHGY and CDR2 SVAAGI come from the germline V gene. CDR3 length equals 12 residues.

This clonotype has ten or more counts. The CDR3 loop reads CSVEASGGLPQETQYF. In DNA, the CDR3 is TGCAGCGTTGAAGCTAGCGGGGGACTACCTCAAGAGACCCAGTACTTC. The chain uses TRBV29-1 and TRBJ2-5, with TRBD2 matching 10 bases. CDR3 length: 16 residues. The V gene's germline CDR1 is SQVTM and CDR2 ANQGSEA. With 1 base clipped from V and 2 bases from J, the junction kept 7 bases outside the gene matches.

The chain couples TRBV12-3 or TRBV12-4 to TRBJ2-1; a weak D match, TRBD2 (5 bases). V shed 6 bases and J shed 8 bases, with 17 bases lying between them. This CDR3 is built from 14 residues. The CDR3: CASSINRGSDEQFF. CDR3 DNA: TGTGCCAGCAGCATAAATAGAGGGAGTGATGAGCAGTTCTTC.

This clonotype was observed at least ten times. The chain joins TRBV28 to TRBJ1-2, with unresolved D. The germline V gene encodes CDR1 MDHEN and CDR2 SYDVKM. V lost 7 bases to trimming and J lost 1 base, with 16 bases between them. The CDR3 sequence is 15 residues long. The CDR3 loop is CASILSVTNNYGYTF. The CDR3, as DNA: TGTGCCAGCATCCTATCAGTTACTAATAACTATGGCTACACCTTC.